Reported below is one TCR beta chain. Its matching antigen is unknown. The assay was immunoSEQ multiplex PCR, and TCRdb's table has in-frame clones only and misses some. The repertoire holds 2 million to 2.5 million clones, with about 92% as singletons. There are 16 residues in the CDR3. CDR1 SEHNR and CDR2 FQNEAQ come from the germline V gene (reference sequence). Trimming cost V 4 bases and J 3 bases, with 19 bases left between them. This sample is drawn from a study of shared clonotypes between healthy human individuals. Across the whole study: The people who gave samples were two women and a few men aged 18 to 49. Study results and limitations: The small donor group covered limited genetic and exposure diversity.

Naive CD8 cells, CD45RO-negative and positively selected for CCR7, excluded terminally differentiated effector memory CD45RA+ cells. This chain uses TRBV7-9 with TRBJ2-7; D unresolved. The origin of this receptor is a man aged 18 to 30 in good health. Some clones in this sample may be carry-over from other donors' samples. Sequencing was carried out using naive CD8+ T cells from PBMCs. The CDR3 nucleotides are TGTGCCAGCAGCTCCCTTTTGAGCATGGCAGACTACGAGCAGTACTTC. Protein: CASSSLLSMADYEQYF.